The 20 T cell receptor beta chains below come from one sample, sequenced in a study of T cells in Graves' hyperthyroidism and ophthalmopathy. The source material, RNA transcripts, was used to amplify TCR beta CDR3 regions. The study used the HTBI primer set for a first-round RT-PCR of the TCR CDR3. TCRdb passed the multiplex PCR reads through MiXCR, listing each CDR3 protein once. The repertoire holds about 410,000 distinct CDR3 sequences, about 15% seen once, with less than 15% in the top ten. What was sequenced was blood. All receptors come from a man younger than 35 with Graves' ophthalmopathy.

This clonotype was counted a few times. The chain carries TRBV6-1 and TRBJ2-3, with 8 bases aligning to TRBD1. The junction had 8 bases not matched to a gene; V was cut back by 5 bases and J by 1 base. The CDR3 contains 16 residues. Germline V gives CDR1 MNHNS, CDR2 SASEGT. CDR3 loop: CASSLGQVKGTDTQYF. The CDR3 DNA reads TGTGCCAGCAGTCTGGGACAGGTTAAGGGCACAGATACGCAGTATTTT.

To note about this clonotype: This could be a read error, since a much larger clone is one nucleotide away. The rearrangement uses TRBV18 and TRBJ1-4; D possibly corresponds to TRBD1 (6 bases). The CDR3 totals 14 residues. Looked up from germline, CDR1 is KGHSH and CDR2 is LQKENI. Trimming took 7 bases from V and 6 from J, leaving 15 bases between them. CDR3 in DNA: TGTGCCAGCTTTCCCGGGACAAGGGATGAAAAACTGTTTTTT. Its translation is CASFPGTRDEKLFF.

This clonotype was detected ten times or more. The chain uses TRBV12-3 or TRBV12-4 and TRBJ2-5; either TRBD1 or TRBD2 may fit D (5 bases each). There are 15 residues in the CDR3. V dropped 4 bases and J dropped 5 bases, with 17 bases sitting between them. CDR3 sequence (DNA): TGTGCCAGCAGTTCGAATACCGGGACGGTGGAGACCCAGTACTTC. Translating it yields CASSSNTGTVETQYF.

This clonotype was detected ten times or more. The V gene is TRBV3-1, the J gene TRBJ2-5, with 10 bases fitting TRBD2. Per germline, CDR1 LGHDT and CDR2 YNNKEL (reference sequence). The CDR3 loop spans 14 amino acids. The trim removed 1 base at V and 5 bases at J, leaving 1 base unmatched. Here the CDR3 DNA reads TGTGCCAGCAGCCAAGGAGCGGGGGGGGAGACCCAGTACTTC. Its protein product is CASSQGAGGETQYF.

This clonotype was seen a few times. This clone may be a read error of a much larger clone one base away. V usage is TRBV6-1 and J usage is TRBJ2-7; 7 bases align to TRBD2. The germline V gene has CDR1 MNHNS and CDR2 SASEGT. The CDR3 is 15 amino acids. The J segment lost 7 bases and the V segment lost 6 bases, leaving 15 bases of the junction unmatched. The CDR3: CASRFGLGRANEQYF. For the CDR3, the DNA is TGTGCCAGCAGATTCGGGTTGGGGAGGGCGAATGAGCAGTACTTC.

The chain couples TRBV7-2 to TRBJ2-1, with 7 bases identical to TRBD1. The CDR3 is 17 amino acids. In germline, CDR1 is SGHTA, CDR2 FQGNSA. Trimming at V came to 5 bases and at J to 4 bases, leaving 14 bases not matched to a gene. The CDR3 is CASSPRQGLFDYNEQFF. The CDR3 DNA reads as TGTGCCAGCAGCCCAAGACAGGGTTTGTTTGATTACAATGAGCAGTTCTTC. The variable domain in full, with the rest retrieved from reference TRBV7-2 and TRBJ2-1, is GAGVSQSPSNKVTEKGKDVELRCDPISGHTALYWYRQSLGQGLEFLIYFQGNSAPDKSGLPSDRFSAERTGGSVSTLTIQRTQQEDSAVYLCASSPRQGLFDYNEQFFGPGTRLTVL.

This chain connects TRBV5-4 to TRBJ1-1, with D tentatively TRBD1 (5 bases). The CDR3 totals 15 residues. Trimming stripped 4 bases from V and 6 bases from J, with 19 bases between. In germline, CDR1 is SGHNT, CDR2 YYREEE (reference sequence). The CDR3, as DNA: TGTGCCAGCAGCCAGACCGGGACGGGTGACGCTGAAGCTTTCTTT. Translating gives CASSQTGTGDAEAFF.

This clonotype was counted ten times or more. The chain carries TRBV3-1 and TRBJ2-7, with D possibly TRBD1 on 5 matching bases. This CDR3 is built from 12 residues. V lost 2 bases, J lost 4 bases, and 6 bases lay in between. Germline V gives CDR1 LGHDT, CDR2 YNNKEL (reference sequence). CDR3 residues: CASSQNRYEQYF. CDR3 in DNA: TGTGCCAGCAGCCAAAACAGGTACGAGCAGTACTTC.

A few counts support this clonotype. The J gene is TRBJ2-5, the V gene TRBV6-6, with 7 bases fitting TRBD2. Germline trimming cut 0 bases from V and 2 bases from J; bases unmatched to any gene: 9. Per germline, CDR1 MNHNY and CDR2 SVGAGI (reference sequence). There are 17 residues in the CDR3. Here the CDR3 DNA reads TGTGCCAGCAGTTACTCGATTTTAGTGGGGGGGCAAGAGACCCAGTACTTC. This gives the protein CASSYSILVGGQETQYF.

The sample holds many counts of this clonotype. The CDR3 coding sequence is TGCAGCGTTGAAGCGGTCCTACATGAGCAGTTCTTC. This gives the protein CSVEAVLHEQFF. V and J are TRBV29-1 and TRBJ2-1; unclear D gene. From germline, CDR1 is SQVTM and CDR2 ANQGSEA. The CDR3 has 12 amino acids. Deletions cut 1 base from V and 8 bases from J, with 9 bases between.

This clonotype was picked up many times. The DNA for the CDR3 is TGTGCCAGCAACCGTGGAGTCAATGAGCAGTTCTTC. Amino acids: CASNRGVNEQFF. The genes are TRBV7-9 and TRBJ2-1, with D hard to call. Germline V lookup: CDR1 SEHNR, CDR2 FQNEAQ (reference sequence). The V and J ends lost 7 bases and 6 bases respectively, with 10 bases between them. The CDR3 spans 12 residues. The full variable domain, its missing parts supplied by reference TRBV7-9 and TRBJ2-1, is DTGVSQNPRHKITKRGQNVTFRCDPISEHNRLYWYRQTLGQGPEFLTYFQNEAQLEKSRLLSDRFSAERPKGSFSTLEIQRTEQGDSAMYLCASNRGVNEQFFGPGTRLTVL.

At least ten counts were recorded for this clonotype. The chain couples TRBV12-3 or TRBV12-4 to TRBJ2-3; a possible D gene is TRBD2 (5 bases). V was pared by 7 bases and J by 2 bases, with 13 bases between. The CDR3 runs 14 residues. The CDR3 bases are TGTGCCAGCAACCCGCGGGTTACCACAGATACGCAGTATTTT. Protein: CASNPRVTTDTQYF.

This clonotype was seen many times. The chain links TRBV2 to TRBJ2-1; no definite D call. Germline-derived CDR1 and CDR2 are SNHLY and FYNNEI. V lost 6 bases to trimming and J lost 10 bases, with 10 bases between them. CDR3 size: 11 residues. CDR3 nucleotide sequence: TGTGCCAGCAGGTTACGAAGGGAGCAGTTCTTC. Translation: CASRLRREQFF.

This clonotype was counted at least ten times. The gene calls are TRBV7-2 and TRBJ2-1; TRBD2 agrees at 8 bases. Germline V CDR1 and CDR2: SGHTA, FQGNSA. V gave up 4 bases and J gave up 4 bases; unmatched junction bases: 12. The CDR3 runs 17 residues. CDR3 sequence reads: CASSSPSSGGVYNEQFF. CDR3 bases: TGTGCCAGCAGCTCCCCGTCGAGCGGGGGAGTGTACAATGAGCAGTTCTTC.

The chain joins TRBV10-3 to TRBJ2-1; 12 bases map to TRBD1. J gave up 8 bases and V 9 bases, and 2 bases lay outside the gene matches. This CDR3 region has 12 residues. Per germline, CDR1 ENHRY and CDR2 SYGVKD. The CDR3 coding sequence is TGTGCCATGGGACAGGGGGCTGATGAGCAGTTCTTC. Its translation: CAMGQGADEQFF.

In the case of this clonotype: A much larger clone lies one base from this, so it may be a read error. The CDR3 DNA follows: TGTGCCTGGAGTACTGGGGGACAGACCGAGCAGTACTTC. This encodes CAWSTGGQTEQYF. The chain has TRBV30 and TRBJ2-7; 7 bases match TRBD1. CDR3 size: 13 residues. V was clipped by 2 bases and J by 6 bases; unmatched bases: 7. The germline V gene encodes CDR1 GTSNPN and CDR2 SVGIG (reference sequence).

The table lists this clonotype with many counts. The CDR3 here is CASRWTSRPYNEQFF. In DNA form, the CDR3 reads TGTGCCAGCAGATGGACTAGCAGGCCCTACAATGAGCAGTTCTTC. V gene TRBV27 combines with J gene TRBJ2-1, with 8 bases that match TRBD2. Germline V CDR1 and CDR2: MNHEY, SMNVEV (reference sequence). The trim removed 6 bases at V and 2 bases at J, leaving 6 bases unmatched. This CDR3 region has 15 residues.

In its sample, this clonotype was seen a few times. The genes are TRBV20-1 and TRBJ1-1, with 9 bases fitting TRBD1. J gave up 4 bases and V 3 bases, and 3 bases lay outside the gene matches. This CDR3 has 13 amino acids. Germline V lookup: CDR1 DFQATT, CDR2 SNEGSKA (reference sequence). The CDR3 is CSARRDRVTEAFF. DNA for the CDR3: TGCAGTGCTAGGAGGGACAGGGTCACTGAAGCTTTCTTT.

This clonotype was detected many times. The chain couples TRBV4-1 to TRBJ1-1; unclear D gene. This CDR3 is 15 amino acids long. The V gene lost 0 bases and the J gene lost 1 base, with 9 bases spanning the gap. Per germline, CDR1 MGHRA and CDR2 YSYEKL. Written as DNA, the CDR3 is TGCGCCAGCAGCCAAGATCGGTTACCGAACACTGAAGCTTTCTTT. This encodes CASSQDRLPNTEAFF.

This clonotype was seen ten or more times. Relative to the germline gene, one junction end is altered; a read error may explain this. V and J are TRBV24-1 and TRBJ1-5, with D hard to call. Germline-derived CDR1 and CDR2 are KGHDR and SFDVKD. The CDR3 loop spans 12 amino acids. The CDR3 sequence is CATSGFYQPQHF. In DNA, the CDR3 is TGTGCCACAAGTGGATTCTATCAGCCCCAGCATTTT.